The clone carrying this TCR beta chain was found many times. What it binds is unknown. Production of TCR cDNA was by 5'RACE template switching, which also added a universal primer site and UMIs. TCRdb redid the calling of the 5' RACE reads with MiXCR, one entry per CDR3 protein. Here the sample spans 200,000 to 300,000 distinct CDR3 sequences, approximately 6.3% being singletons. This sample is drawn from a study of T cells after yellow fever vaccination. Overall study context: SMART-Seq v4 Ultra Low Input served to prepare low-cell-number fractions. The study's findings and limits: Clonotypes appearing in both CD4 and CD8 compartments existed, and their share was small. Subsequent booster samples again held most clones from primary vaccination (96% CD4, about 85% CD8).

This clonotype originated in a man younger than 45 who received the YFV17D yellow fever vaccine. The material sequenced was CD4+ T cells sorted from PBMCs, taken on the day of the yellow fever booster vaccination.

CDR3 DNA sequence: TGCGCCAGCAGCTTGTATTCTGCCTCTGGAAACACCATATATTTT. This translates into CASSLYSASGNTIYF. The rearrangement joins TRBV5-1 to TRBJ1-3; unclear D gene. Trimming took off 1 base at V and 0 bases at J, with 8 bases between the two ends. Germline V gene lookup returns CDR1 SGHRS and CDR2 YFSETQ. The CDR3 covers 15 residues.